This TCR beta chain comes out of a study of T cells after yellow fever vaccination. Overall study findings and caveats: After the booster, nearly 98% of CD4 and about nine tenths of CD8 primary-response clones were re-detected.

TCR cDNA, made by 5'RACE template switching, carried an added universal primer site and UMIs. TCRdb re-called the 5' RACE reads with MiXCR, one entry per CDR3 protein. The repertoire consists of around 350,000 distinct CDR3 sequences, with 6.2% occurring once and the leading ten covering approximately 16%. The CDR3 contains 18 residues. CDR1 is MNHEY and CDR2 is SVGAGI in the germline V gene. The V end lost 2 bases, the J end lost 0 bases, and 17 bases lay between the germline ends. For this clonotype: Antigen: not known.

The sequence was obtained from a man aged 30 to 45 who received the YFV17D yellow fever vaccine. Sequenced here: PBMCs, sampled 5 days after the yellow fever booster vaccination. This chain uses TRBV6-5 with TRBJ2-4, with D hard to call. The CDR3 region has the DNA TGTGCCAGCAGTTACCGGGCTAGAAAGGATATAGCCAAAAACATTCAGTACTTC. This gives the protein CASSYRARKDIAKNIQYF.